The following is a T cell receptor beta chain sequence with its context. Assay used: immunoSEQ multiplex PCR; TCRdb lists only in-frame clones, some missing. The sample consists of roughly 84,000 clones, 60% to 80% of them appearing once. The sample originates from a study of blood T cell repertoires in COVID-19. Sequences were obtained from peripheral blood. The sequence was obtained from a man in his sixties with COVID-19, enrolled during active disease.

CDR3 sequence: CSVEGLAGELGNEQFF. For the CDR3, the DNA is TGCAGCGTTGAGGGACTAGCGGGAGAATTGGGCAATGAGCAGTTCTTC. J is TRBJ2-1 and V is TRBV29-1; TRBD2 aligns across 14 bases. CDR1 and CDR2 from the germline V gene are SQVTM and ANQGSEA. The V segment lost 3 bases and the J segment 6 bases; nucleotides outside the gene matches: 7. The CDR3 has 16 amino acids.